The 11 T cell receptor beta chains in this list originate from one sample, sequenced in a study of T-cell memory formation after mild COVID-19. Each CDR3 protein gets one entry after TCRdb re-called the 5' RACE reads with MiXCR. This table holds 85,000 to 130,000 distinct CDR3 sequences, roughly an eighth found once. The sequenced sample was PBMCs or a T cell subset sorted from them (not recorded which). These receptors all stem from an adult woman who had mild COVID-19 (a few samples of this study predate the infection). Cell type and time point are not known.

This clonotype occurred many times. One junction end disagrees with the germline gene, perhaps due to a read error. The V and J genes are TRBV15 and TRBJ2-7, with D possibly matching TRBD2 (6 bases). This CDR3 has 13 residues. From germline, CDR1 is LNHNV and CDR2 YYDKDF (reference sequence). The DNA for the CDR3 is TGTGCTACCAGCAGAGATAGGAGGGTCGAGCAGTACTTC. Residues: CATSRDRRVEQYF.

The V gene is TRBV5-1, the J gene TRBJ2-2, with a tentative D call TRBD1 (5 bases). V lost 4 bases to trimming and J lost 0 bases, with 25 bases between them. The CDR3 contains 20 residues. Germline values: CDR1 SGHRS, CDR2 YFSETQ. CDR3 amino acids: CASSRMTRQSLLTNTGELFF. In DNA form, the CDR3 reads TGCGCCAGCAGCCGCATGACGAGACAGAGCCTACTTACGAACACCGGGGAGCTGTTTTTT.

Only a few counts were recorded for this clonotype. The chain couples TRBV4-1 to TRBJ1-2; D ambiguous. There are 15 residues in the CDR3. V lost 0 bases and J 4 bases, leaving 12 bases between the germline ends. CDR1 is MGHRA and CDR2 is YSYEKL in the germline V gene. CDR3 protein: CASSQDPGRAYGYTF. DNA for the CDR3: TGCGCCAGCAGCCAAGATCCAGGACGGGCCTATGGCTACACCTTC.

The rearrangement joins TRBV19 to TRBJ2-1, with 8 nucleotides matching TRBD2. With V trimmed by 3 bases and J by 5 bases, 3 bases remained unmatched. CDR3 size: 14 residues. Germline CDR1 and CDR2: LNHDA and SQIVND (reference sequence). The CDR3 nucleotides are TGTGCCAGTAGTATGGGAGCGGGGGACAATGAGCAGTTCTTC. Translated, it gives CASSMGAGDNEQFF.

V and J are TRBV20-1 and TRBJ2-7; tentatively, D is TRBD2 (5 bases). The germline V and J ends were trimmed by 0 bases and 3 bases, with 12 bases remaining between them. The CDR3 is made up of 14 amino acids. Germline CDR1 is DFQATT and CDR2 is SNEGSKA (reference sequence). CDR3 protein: CSARETSGNYEQYF. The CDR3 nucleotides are TGCAGTGCTAGAGAGACCAGCGGAAACTACGAGCAGTACTTC.

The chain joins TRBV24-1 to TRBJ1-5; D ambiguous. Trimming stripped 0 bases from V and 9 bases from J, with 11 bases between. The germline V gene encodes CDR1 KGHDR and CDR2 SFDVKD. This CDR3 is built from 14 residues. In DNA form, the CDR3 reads TGTGCCACCAGTGATTTGGGCGTCGCGGCGCCCCAGCATTTT. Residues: CATSDLGVAAPQHF.

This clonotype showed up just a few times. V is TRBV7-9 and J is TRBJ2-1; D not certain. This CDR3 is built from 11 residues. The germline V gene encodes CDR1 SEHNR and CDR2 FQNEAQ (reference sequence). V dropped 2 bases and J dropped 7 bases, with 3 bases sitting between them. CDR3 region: CASSLLNEQFF. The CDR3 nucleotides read TGTGCCAGCAGCTTATTAAATGAGCAGTTCTTC.

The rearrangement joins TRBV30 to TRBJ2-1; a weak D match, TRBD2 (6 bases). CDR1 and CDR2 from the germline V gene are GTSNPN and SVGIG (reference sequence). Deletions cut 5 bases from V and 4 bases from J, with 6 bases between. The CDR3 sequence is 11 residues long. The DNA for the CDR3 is TGTGCCTGGGGACTATACAATGAGCAGTTCTTC. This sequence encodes CAWGLYNEQFF.

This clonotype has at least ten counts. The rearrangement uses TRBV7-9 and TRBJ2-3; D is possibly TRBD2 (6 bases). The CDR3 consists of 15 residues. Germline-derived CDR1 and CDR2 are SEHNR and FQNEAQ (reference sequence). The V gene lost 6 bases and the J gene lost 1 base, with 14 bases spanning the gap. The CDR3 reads CASRDGLARTDTQYF. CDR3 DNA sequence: TGTGCCAGCAGGGATGGGCTAGCGCGCACAGATACGCAGTATTTT.

CDR3 protein: CASSHPTSGQGYEQYF. The CDR3 nucleotides read TGTGCCAGCAGCCACCCCACCTCCGGACAGGGTTACGAGCAGTACTTC. This chain uses TRBV3-1 with TRBJ2-7, with 8 bases fitting TRBD1. This CDR3 is 16 amino acids long. With 3 bases clipped from V and 4 bases from J, the junction kept 11 bases outside the gene matches. In germline, CDR1 is LGHDT, CDR2 YNNKEL (reference sequence).

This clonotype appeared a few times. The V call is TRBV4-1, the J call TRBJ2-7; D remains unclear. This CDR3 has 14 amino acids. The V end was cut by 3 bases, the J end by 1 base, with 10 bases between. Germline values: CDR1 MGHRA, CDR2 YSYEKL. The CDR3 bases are TGCGCCAGCAGCCACTCTGTATATTCCTACGAGCAGTACTTC. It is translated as CASSHSVYSYEQYF.